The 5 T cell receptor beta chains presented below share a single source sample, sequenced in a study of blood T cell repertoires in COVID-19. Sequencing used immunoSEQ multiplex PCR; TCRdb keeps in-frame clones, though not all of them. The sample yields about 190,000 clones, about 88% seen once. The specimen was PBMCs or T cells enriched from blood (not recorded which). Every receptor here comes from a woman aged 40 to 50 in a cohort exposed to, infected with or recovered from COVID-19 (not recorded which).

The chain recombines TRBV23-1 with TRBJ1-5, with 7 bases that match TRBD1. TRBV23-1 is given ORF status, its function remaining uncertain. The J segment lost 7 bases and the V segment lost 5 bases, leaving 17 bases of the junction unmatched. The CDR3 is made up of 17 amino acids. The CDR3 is CASSKTLGQKGEQPQHF. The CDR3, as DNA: TGCGCCAGCAGTAAGACTTTGGGACAGAAGGGGGAACAGCCCCAGCATTTT.

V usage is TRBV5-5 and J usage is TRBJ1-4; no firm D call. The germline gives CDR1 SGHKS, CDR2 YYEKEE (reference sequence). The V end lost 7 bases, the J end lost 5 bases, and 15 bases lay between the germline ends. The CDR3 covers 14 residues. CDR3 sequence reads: CASSTFTVNEKLFF. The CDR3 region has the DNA TGTGCCAGCTCCACCTTCACAGTGAATGAAAAACTGTTTTTT.

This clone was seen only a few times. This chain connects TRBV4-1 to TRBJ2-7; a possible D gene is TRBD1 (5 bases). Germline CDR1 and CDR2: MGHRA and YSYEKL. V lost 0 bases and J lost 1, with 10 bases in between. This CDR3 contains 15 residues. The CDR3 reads CASSQDPAGSYEQYF. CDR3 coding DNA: TGCGCCAGCAGCCAAGATCCCGCAGGGTCCTACGAGCAGTACTTC.

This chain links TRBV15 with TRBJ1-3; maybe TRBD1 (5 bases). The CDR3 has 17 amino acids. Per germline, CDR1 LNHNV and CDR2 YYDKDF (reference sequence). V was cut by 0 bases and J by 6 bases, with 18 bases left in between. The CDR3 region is CATSRDALTREVNTIYF. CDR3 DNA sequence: TGTGCCACCAGCAGAGATGCCCTGACCAGGGAGGTAAACACCATATATTTT.

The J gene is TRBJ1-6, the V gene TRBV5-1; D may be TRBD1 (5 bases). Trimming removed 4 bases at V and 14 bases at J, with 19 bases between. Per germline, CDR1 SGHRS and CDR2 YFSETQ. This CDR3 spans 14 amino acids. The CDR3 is CASSRVGGSAALHF. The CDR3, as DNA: TGCGCCAGCAGCCGGGTGGGGGGTTCGGCGGCCCTCCACTTT.